This T cell receptor beta chain was obtained from a study of OX40 agonist ivuxolimab in advanced cancers. The wider study: Six ivuxolimab dose levels, 0.01 to 10 mg/kg, were given intravenously every 2 weeks. General study points: CD4+ and CD8+ blood T cells expanded clonally by week 6 at 0.1 to 3.0 mg/kg. Among T cells, CD8+ cells averaged more expanded clones than CD4+ cells.

The table came from immunoSEQ multiplex PCR; TCRdb's copy has only in-frame clones and leaves some out. The table lists some 10,000 clones, 84% of them singletons. Germline V gene sequence: CDR1 LNHDA, CDR2 SQIVND (reference sequence). This CDR3 has 13 amino acids. V dropped 4 bases and J dropped 6 bases, with 10 bases sitting between them. Regarding this clone: The antigen is unknown.

The genes are TRBV19 and TRBJ2-1; D is unresolved. The sequencing used CD4+ or CD8+ T cells sorted from blood, collected in a trial of the OX40 agonist ivuxolimab. The TCR comes from an adult with an advanced solid tumor such as melanoma, head and neck, liver or kidney cancer. The CDR3 reads CASSRNTGNEQFF. The CDR3 DNA reads as TGTGCCAGTAGTAGGAACACGGGCAATGAGCAGTTCTTC.